Below, 21 T cell receptor beta chains from the same sample are listed, as sequenced in a study of T cell responses to AZD1222 COVID-19 vaccine. Here immunoSEQ multiplex PCR was the method, and the copy in TCRdb shows in-frame clones only, minus some. The sample holds 150,000 to 180,000 clones, around 90% seen once. Sequencing was performed on peripheral blood, taken on day 0 of AZD1222 vaccination. These receptors came from an adult in good health.

The chain couples TRBV2 to TRBJ2-5; D could derive from TRBD1 or TRBD2 (6 bases each). This CDR3 is built from 13 residues. The V end was cut by 6 bases, the J end by 4 bases, with 12 bases between. Germline V gene sequence: CDR1 SNHLY, CDR2 FYNNEI. DNA for the CDR3: TGTGCCAGCAGCCCGGAGGGGGGAGAGACCCAGTACTTC. It codes for CASSPEGGETQYF.

The genes are TRBV5-4 and TRBJ2-3, with D perhaps matching TRBD1 (6 bases). This CDR3 is 15 amino acids long. Between the trimmed V and J ends, which lost 3 bases and 2 bases, there was a span of 13 bases. The germline V gene encodes CDR1 SGHNT and CDR2 YYREEE (reference sequence). CDR3 DNA sequence: TGTGCCAGCAGCTCGCCCGGGACAAACACAGATACGCAGTATTTT. This gives the protein CASSSPGTNTDTQYF.

The rearrangement uses TRBV3-1 (or the pseudogene TRBV3-2) and TRBJ2-7; 7 bases fit TRBD2. Germline V gene lookup returns CDR1 LGHDT and CDR2 YNNKEL (reference sequence). The CDR3 spans 14 residues. V lost 3 bases, J lost 0 bases, and 2 bases stayed unmatched. The CDR3 loop reads CASSHRGVSYEQYF. In nucleotides, the CDR3 is TGTGCCAGCAGCCATCGGGGGGTCTCCTACGAGCAGTACTTC.

The V call is TRBV18, the J call TRBJ2-7, with D maybe TRBD1 (5 bases). Looked up from germline, CDR1 is KGHSH and CDR2 is LQKENI. V was pared by 3 bases and J by 0 bases, with 9 bases between. CDR3 length: 14 residues. Written as DNA, the CDR3 is TGTGCCAGCTCACCGTCAGGGAACTCCTACGAGCAGTACTTC. Amino acid sequence: CASSPSGNSYEQYF. Full variable domain (remainder filled in from reference TRBV18 and TRBJ2-7): NAGVMQNPRHLVRRRGQEARLRCSPMKGHSHVYWYRQLPEEGLKFMVYLQKENIIDESGMPKERFSAEFPKEGPSILRIQQVVRGDSAAYFCASSPSGNSYEQYFGPGTRLTVT.

The V and J genes are TRBV5-1 and TRBJ1-3; D ambiguous. Germline V CDR1 and CDR2: SGHRS, YFSETQ. V dropped 4 bases and J dropped 0 bases, with 8 bases sitting between them. This CDR3 has 14 amino acids. This CDR3 is CASSRGPSGNTIYF. DNA of the CDR3: TGCGCCAGCAGCCGAGGGCCCTCTGGAAACACCATATATTTT.

The rearrangement joins TRBV2 to TRBJ1-6; D is uncertain. The CDR3 length is 13 residues. Germline V gene lookup returns CDR1 SNHLY and CDR2 FYNNEI. V gave up 5 bases and J gave up 4 bases, with 6 bases separating them. The chain's CDR3 is CASSPEYNSPLHF. DNA for the CDR3: TGTGCCAGCAGTCCGGAGTATAATTCACCCCTCCACTTT.

The rearrangement uses TRBV9 and TRBJ2-7, with D possibly matching TRBD1 (7 bases). The CDR3 extends over 16 amino acids. Germline V gives CDR1 SGDLS, CDR2 YYNGEE. The V end was cut by 0 bases, the J end by 4 bases, with 17 bases between. The CDR3 protein is CASSVDGGQIGYEQYF. The CDR3 DNA reads as TGTGCCAGCAGCGTAGACGGGGGACAGATAGGATACGAGCAGTACTTC. Filled out from reference TRBV9 and TRBJ2-7, the complete variable domain reads DSGVTQTPKHLITATGQRVTLRCSPRSGDLSVYWYQQSLDQGLQFLIQYYNGEERAKGNILERFSAQQFPDLHSELNLSSLELGDSALYFCASSVDGGQIGYEQYFGPGTRLTVT.

CDR3 bases: TGCGCCAGCAGCCTTACCGGGACATTTATAGAGCAGTACTTC. This encodes CASSLTGTFIEQYF. The chain carries TRBV4-1 and TRBJ2-7; D is possibly TRBD1 (6 bases). Germline V gives CDR1 MGHRA, CDR2 YSYEKL. V was clipped by 4 bases and J by 7 bases, with 17 bases between them. The CDR3 is 14 residues long.

J is TRBJ1-1 and V is TRBV7-2; D not certain. Germline CDR1 SGHTA, CDR2 FQGNSA. The CDR3 spans 14 residues. Trimming cost V 5 bases and J 1 base, with 11 bases left between them. CDR3 in amino acids: CASSHRTANTEAFF. In nucleotides, the CDR3 is TGTGCCAGCAGCCACCGGACGGCGAACACTGAAGCTTTCTTT. Complete variable domain (other parts from reference TRBV7-2 and TRBJ1-1): GAGVSQSPSNKVTEKGKDVELRCDPISGHTALYWYRQSLGQGLEFLIYFQGNSAPDKSGLPSDRFSAERTGGSVSTLTIQRTQQEDSAVYLCASSHRTANTEAFFGQGTRLTVV.

The chain has TRBV6-2 or TRBV6-3 and TRBJ2-7; 9 nucleotides match TRBD2. CDR3 length: 18 amino acids. From germline, CDR1 is MNHEY and CDR2 SVGEGT. With 3 bases clipped from V and 0 bases from J, the junction kept 12 bases outside the gene matches. CDR3 in amino acids: CASSYPRVAGVFSYEQYF. CDR3 sequence (DNA): TGTGCCAGCAGTTATCCCCGTGTAGCGGGGGTGTTCTCCTACGAGCAGTACTTC.

The gene calls are TRBV19 and TRBJ1-1; 7 nucleotides line up with TRBD1. Germline V gives CDR1 LNHDA, CDR2 SQIVND (reference sequence). Trimming cost V 7 bases and J 1 base; bases outside gene matches: 12. This CDR3 contains 16 residues. CDR3 coding DNA: TGTGCCAGTACTGACAGGGCTTTGGTGGGGAACACTGAAGCTTTCTTT. It specifies CASTDRALVGNTEAFF.

The rearrangement uses TRBV20-1 and TRBJ1-2, with unresolved D. The CDR3 is 13 amino acids. The germline V gene has CDR1 DFQATT and CDR2 SNEGSKA (reference sequence). Trimming removed 3 bases from V and 2 bases from J, with 10 bases in between. The chain's CDR3 is CSASSGLNYGYTF. The CDR3 DNA reads as TGCAGTGCTAGTTCAGGCCTAAACTATGGCTACACCTTC.

V gene TRBV12-3 or TRBV12-4 combines with J gene TRBJ2-7; D remains unclear. V lost 2 bases to trimming and J lost 2 bases, with 4 bases between them. The CDR3 runs to 12 residues. The CDR3 nucleotides are TGTGCCAGCAGTTTATTGGCCTACGAGCAGTACTTC. It translates to CASSLLAYEQYF.

The rearrangement links TRBV5-1 to TRBJ2-5; D assignment may be TRBD1 or TRBD2 (5 bases each). Looked up from germline, CDR1 is SGHRS and CDR2 is YFSETQ. CDR3 size: 14 residues. Between the trimmed V and J ends, which lost 4 bases and 5 bases, there was a span of 15 bases. The CDR3 region has the DNA TGCGCCAGCAGCAACCGGGCTGAGGGGGAGACCCAGTACTTC. It encodes CASSNRAEGETQYF.

This clone was counted once. The chain carries TRBV18 and TRBJ2-7; weak D call: TRBD2 (6 bases). The V gene's germline CDR1 is KGHSH and CDR2 LQKENI. Trimming pared 3 bases from V and 2 bases from J, leaving 11 bases between. The CDR3 has 14 residues. The CDR3 here is CASSPGGAPYEQYF. The CDR3 bases are TGTGCCAGCTCACCCGGGGGTGCCCCCTACGAGCAGTACTTC.

The V and J genes are TRBV5-1 and TRBJ2-7; 8 nucleotides align to TRBD1. J was trimmed by 0 bases and V by 3 bases; bases with no gene match: 8. This CDR3 has 16 residues. Germline V gives CDR1 SGHRS, CDR2 YFSETQ. CDR3 residues: CASSSVGQGNSYEQYF. CDR3 nucleotide sequence: TGCGCCAGCAGCTCGGTCGGACAGGGAAACTCCTACGAGCAGTACTTC.

V and J are TRBV6-6 and TRBJ1-2; maybe TRBD1 (5 bases). Trimming removed 8 bases at V and 7 bases at J, with 14 bases between. Germline CDR1 reads MNHNY; CDR2 reads SVGAGI (reference sequence). The CDR3 sequence is 12 residues long. DNA of the CDR3: TGTGCCAGCGCGGGGCAGGGTTTTGGCTACACCTTC. It translates to CASAGQGFGYTF.

The chain links TRBV11-2 to TRBJ2-6, with 7 bases matching TRBD1. The CDR3 length is 18 residues. Unmatched junction bases numbered 9, after V lost 4 bases and J lost 0 bases. Germline V gene lookup returns CDR1 SGHAT and CDR2 FQNNGV. The CDR3 loop is CASSSGQLFTSGANVLTF. The CDR3 DNA reads TGTGCCAGCAGCTCGGGACAGCTCTTTACCTCTGGGGCCAACGTCCTGACTTTC.

The CDR3 spells CASSETTNTEAFF. CDR3 nucleotides: TGCGCCAGCAGTGAGACGACGAACACTGAAGCTTTCTTT. The rearrangement joins TRBV10-1 to TRBJ1-1; D is ambiguous. The length of the CDR3 is 13 residues. Trimming stripped 2 bases from V and 1 base from J, with 5 bases between. Looked up from germline, CDR1 is WNHNN and CDR2 is SYGVQD (reference sequence).

The genes are TRBV7-2 and TRBJ1-1; no clear D gene. This CDR3 has 15 residues. The germline V gene encodes CDR1 SGHTA and CDR2 FQGNSA. The germline V and J ends were trimmed by 1 base and 1 base, with 10 bases remaining between them. The CDR3 DNA sequence: TGTGCCAGCAGCTTAGTTTCCGGAACGAACACTGAAGCTTTCTTT. Protein: CASSLVSGTNTEAFF.

This chain joins TRBV7-2 and TRBJ1-2; D gene unclear. Germline V gene sequence: CDR1 SGHTA, CDR2 FQGNSA. The V gene lost 5 bases and the J gene lost 2 bases, with 12 bases spanning the gap. The CDR3 totals 14 residues. CDR3 bases: TGTGCCAGCAGCCAACCGGCTGCCAACTATGGCTACACCTTC. Its translation: CASSQPAANYGYTF.